The rows below give T cell receptor beta chains drawn from one sample of a study of a mutant IDH1 vaccine in newly diagnosed glioma. Their antigen targets remain unknown. Some clones are missing from TCRdb's copy, which holds only in-frame ones; the method was immunoSEQ multiplex PCR. There are approximately 50,000 clones in the sample; about nine tenths occur only once, and 1.1% to 1.5% lies in the top ten. The specimen was PBMCs, collected from a glioma patient whose treatment included an IDH1 peptide vaccine. These receptors all stem from a middle-aged man with glioma. The CDR3 runs from the conserved cysteine through the conserved F or W. The D gene is left open where the match is weak. Clone size is given for some rows only: seen once, a few or many times, or a class if the clone is expanded.

clone size	V gene	J gene	D gene	CDR3 protein	CDR3 DNA
NA	TRBV4-1	TRBJ2-3	NA	CASSQDKDTQYF	TGCGCCAGCAGCCAAGACAAAGATACGCAGTATTTT
NA	TRBV27	TRBJ2-1	NA	CASSFRSGYNEQFF	TGTGCCAGCAGTTTCCGGAGCGGATACAATGAGCAGTTCTTC
NA	TRBV5-3	TRBJ1-4	NA	CARSLTKGATNEKLFF	TGTGCCAGAAGCTTGACAAAAGGGGCAACTAATGAAAAACTGTTTTTT
NA	TRBV7-8	TRBJ2-7	TRBD1	CASSGRTGGIAGGLYEQYF	TGTGCCAGCAGCGGACGGACAGGGGGCATCGCGGGAGGACTCTACGAGCAGTACTTC
NA	TRBV10-3	TRBJ2-1	NA	CAINGAGNEQFF	TGTGCCATCAACGGGGCGGGCAATGAGCAGTTCTTC
NA	TRBV5-6	TRBJ1-3	NA	CASRKLGNTIYF	TGTGCCAGCCGGAAACTCGGAAACACCATATATTTT
NA	TRBV6-1	TRBJ2-7	TRBD2	CASSEDLAGGLSYEQYF	TGTGCCAGCAGTGAAGATCTAGCGGGAGGGCTCTCCTACGAGCAGTACTTC
NA	TRBV10-3	TRBJ2-5	TRBD1	CAISPTPDRQETQYF	TGTGCCATCAGCCCTACCCCGGACAGGCAAGAGACCCAGTACTTC
NA	TRBV5-6	TRBJ1-4	NA	CASSLGGGGATNEKLFF	TGTGCCAGCAGCTTGGGTGGAGGAGGGGCAACTAATGAAAAACTGTTTTTT
NA	TRBV7-9	TRBJ2-7	NA	CASSSQADEQYF	TGTGCCAGCAGCTCCCAGGCAGACGAGCAGTACTTC
NA	TRBV5-1	TRBJ1-1	NA	CASSLIVAGAEAFF	TGCGCCAGCAGCTTGATTGTCGCGGGGGCTGAAGCTTTCTTT
NA	TRBV4-1	TRBJ1-2	NA	CASSQGYGYTF	TGCGCCAGCAGCCAGGGCTATGGCTACACCTTC
NA	TRBV11-3	TRBJ2-7	TRBD2	CASSFGGGGYEQYF	TGTGCCAGCAGCTTTGGCGGCGGGGGATACGAGCAGTACTTC
NA	TRBV27	TRBJ1-1	NA	CASSWAGGGPEAFF	TGTGCCAGCAGTTGGGCGGGGGGGGGCCCTGAAGCTTTCTTT
NA	TRBV28	TRBJ2-1	TRBD2	CASNIRGGNNEQFF	TGTGCCAGCAACATACGGGGAGGGAACAATGAGCAGTTCTTC
once	TRBV28	TRBJ1-4	NA	CASSDSNMKRLFF	TGTGCCAGCTCTGACAGCAATATGAAAAGGCTGTTTTTT
NA	TRBV7-9	TRBJ2-2	TRBD1	CASSLSRQGAGELFF	TGTGCCAGCAGCTTATCGCGGCAGGGGGCCGGGGAGCTGTTTTTT
NA	TRBV5-1	TRBJ1-4	NA	CASSLEAETNEKLFF	TGCGCCAGCAGCTTGGAGGCGGAAACTAATGAAAAACTGTTTTTT
NA	TRBV7-9	TRBJ2-2	TRBD2	CASRNGGGTGELFF	TGTGCCAGCAGGAATGGCGGGGGCACCGGGGAGCTGTTTTTT
NA	TRBV19	TRBJ1-1	TRBD1	CASSFPRGQGAQEAFF	TGTGCCAGTAGTTTTCCGAGGGGACAGGGGGCGCAGGAAGCTTTCTTT
NA	TRBV7-2	TRBJ2-5	TRBD1	CASSFGGTVRRETQYF	TGTGCCAGCAGCTTCGGTGGGACAGTGCGGCGAGAGACCCAGTACTTC
NA	TRBV7-2	TRBJ1-2	TRBD1	CASSLVGPGGNYGYTF	TGTGCCAGCAGCTTAGTTGGGCCAGGGGGCAACTATGGCTACACCTTC
few	TRBV27	TRBJ1-5	NA	CASSLNYEQPQHF	TGTGCCAGCAGTTTAAATTACGAGCAGCCCCAGCATTTT